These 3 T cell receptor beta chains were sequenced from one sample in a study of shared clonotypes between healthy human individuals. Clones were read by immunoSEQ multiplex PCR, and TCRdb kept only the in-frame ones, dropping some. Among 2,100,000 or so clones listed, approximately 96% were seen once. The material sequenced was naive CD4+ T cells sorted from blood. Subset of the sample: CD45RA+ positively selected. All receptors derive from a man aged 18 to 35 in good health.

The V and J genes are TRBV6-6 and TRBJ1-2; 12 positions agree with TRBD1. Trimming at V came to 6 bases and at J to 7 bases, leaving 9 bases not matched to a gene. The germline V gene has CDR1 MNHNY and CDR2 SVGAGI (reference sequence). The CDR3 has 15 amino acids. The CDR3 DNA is TGTGCCAGCAGAACAACGGGACAGGGGGCGGGTGGCTACACCTTC. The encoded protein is CASRTTGQGAGGYTF.

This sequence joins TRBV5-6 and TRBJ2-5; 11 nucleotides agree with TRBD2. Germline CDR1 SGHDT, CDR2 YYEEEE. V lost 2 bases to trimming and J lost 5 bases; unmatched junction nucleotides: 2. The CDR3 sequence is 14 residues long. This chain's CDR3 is CASSFSGGEETQYF. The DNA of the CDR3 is TGTGCCAGCAGCTTTAGCGGGGGGGAGGAGACCCAGTACTTC. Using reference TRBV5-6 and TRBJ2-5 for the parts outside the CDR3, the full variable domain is DAGVTQSPTHLIKTRGQQVTLRCSPKSGHDTVSWYQQALGQGPQFIFQYYEEEERQRGNFPDRFSGHQFPNYSSELNVNALLLGDSALYLCASSFSGGEETQYFGPGTRLLVL.

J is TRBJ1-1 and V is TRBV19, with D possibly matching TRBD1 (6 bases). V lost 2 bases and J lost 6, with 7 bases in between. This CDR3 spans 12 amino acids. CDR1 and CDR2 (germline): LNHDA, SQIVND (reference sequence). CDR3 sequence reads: CASSIRTAEAFF. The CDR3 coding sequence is TGTGCCAGTAGTATAAGGACAGCTGAAGCTTTCTTT. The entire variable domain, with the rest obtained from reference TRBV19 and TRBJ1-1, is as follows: DGGITQSPKYLFRKEGQNVTLSCEQNLNHDAMYWYRQDPGQGLRLIYYSQIVNDFQKGDIAEGYSVSREKKESFPLTVTSAQKNPTAFYLCASSIRTAEAFFGQGTRLTVV.